This T cell receptor beta chain was found in a study of CD8+ T cells in alopecia areata. Treatment: oral pan-JAK inhibitor, 5-10 mg twice daily. General study points: Mice showed TCR sharing more clearly than patients did, possibly owing to HLA.

Sequencing templates came from extracted RNA that was reverse transcribed into cDNA. Repertoires were generated with immunoSEQ multiplex PCR, while TCRdb's copy carries only in-frame clones and drops some. The sample lists some 220,000 clones, under 75% occurring once. This clone was seen a few times. Its antigen is currently unknown. V was clipped by 4 bases and J by 8 bases, with 14 bases between them. CDR3 length: 13 amino acids. Germline V CDR1 and CDR2: LGHNA, YSLEER. The rearrangement joins TRBV4-3 to TRBJ1-2, with unresolved D. This clonotype was sampled from a human donor with alopecia areata. The material was CD4+ T cells sorted from blood, obtained at week 4, from a patient treated with tofacitinib. The CDR3 bases are TGCGCCAGCAGCCCCCGAACCCTCGGGGGCTACACCTTC. Protein product: CASSPRTLGGYTF.